This TCR beta chain was observed in a study of cytomegalovirus exposure and HLA in healthy donors. Primers included in the PCR were 60 Vbeta and 13 Jbeta primers. Some clones are missing from TCRdb's copy, which holds only in-frame ones; the method was immunoSEQ multiplex PCR. The repertoire has about 99,000 clones, around 77% of them found once; the top ten carry around 3.2%. There are 14 residues in the CDR3. CDR1 is SEHNR and CDR2 is FQNEAQ in the germline V gene (reference sequence). The germline V and J ends were trimmed by 1 base and 8 bases, with 14 bases remaining between them. Study findings and constraints: Some V segments, including TRBV6-2 and TRBV6-3, were excluded as indistinguishable. Under in vitro conditions, a few CMV-associated chains were confirmed as specific for CMV antigens. The study recorded 164 TCR beta chains that were cytomegalovirus-associated. TCR beta V- and J-gene trimming, according to a later analysis, was linked to a missense DCLRE1C variant.

On this clone itself: Its antigen is not known.

The sequencing sample was made of PBMCs. This receptor was taken from a middle-aged man in good health and CMV-seronegative. This rearrangement joins TRBV7-9 to TRBJ1-2; D remains ambiguous. CDR3 bases: TGTGCCAGCAGCTTAGATTACGGGGAGTACGGCTACACCTTC. It yields the protein CASSLDYGEYGYTF. Full variable domain (rest looked up from reference TRBV7-9 and TRBJ1-2): DTGVSQNPRHKITKRGQNVTFRCDPISEHNRLYWYRQTLGQGPEFLTYFQNEAQLEKSRLLSDRFSAERPKGSFSTLEIQRTEQGDSAMYLCASSLDYGEYGYTFGSGTRLTVV.